This T cell receptor (beta chain) was obtained from a study of lymphopenia after photon versus proton radiotherapy. The study's findings and limits: A bigger post-nadir fall in TCR diversity correlated inversely with survival time in deceased patients. Under photons, naive T cells and diversity fell while effector/memory populations rose.

A remark on this clone: Its antigen remains unidentified.

V lost 1 base, J lost 1 base, and 6 bases stayed unmatched. This CDR3 contains 16 residues. CDR1 is KGHSH, CDR2 LQKENI, per germline. Generated by immunoSEQ multiplex PCR, the TCRdb table keeps only in-frame clones and is missing some. The table has around 55,000 clones, less than 85% seen once. This clonotype originated in a man in his 60s with pancreatic cancer. Sample: peripheral blood, taken from a patient treated with proton-based radiotherapy. The genes are TRBV18 and TRBJ2-7, with 8 positions matching TRBD1. CDR3: CASSPLVTGASYEQYF. CDR3 DNA sequence: TGTGCCAGCTCACCACTCGTGACAGGGGCATCCTACGAGCAGTACTTC. The complete variable domain, with remaining parts taken from reference TRBV18 and TRBJ2-7, reads NAGVMQNPRHLVRRRGQEARLRCSPMKGHSHVYWYRQLPEEGLKFMVYLQKENIIDESGMPKERFSAEFPKEGPSILRIQQVVRGDSAAYFCASSPLVTGASYEQYFGPGTRLTVT.